Here is one T cell receptor beta chain with its context. The antigen is undetermined. The source of the sample is a study of STAT5B mutations in CD4+ large granular lymphocyte leukemia. Overall study findings and caveats: CD4-sorted patient repertoires seemed more clonal than healthy CD4+ repertoires. Main leukemic clonotypes were patient-specific, but roughly 26% appeared at low frequency elsewhere.

Sequencing was at survey level. TCRdb's copy holds only in-frame clones and misses some; the assay was immunoSEQ multiplex PCR. The data contain 30,000 or so clones, 65% to 80% of them singletons. The sequencing sample was made of CD4+ T cells from blood buffy coats. The receptor was derived from a human donor in good health.

The CDR3 sequence is CASSWGSTGGANNEQFF. The CDR3 region has the DNA TGCGCCAGCAGCTGGGGGTCAACAGGGGGAGCGAACAATGAGCAGTTCTTC. V usage is TRBV5-1 and J usage is TRBJ2-1, with TRBD1 identical over 8 bases. CDR3 length equals 17 residues. Trimming took 3 bases from V and 5 from J; bases not matched to a gene: 13. Germline V gene sequence: CDR1 SGHRS, CDR2 YFSETQ.